The following is a T cell receptor beta chain sequence with its context. The data derive from a study of blood T cell repertoires in COVID-19. Study-wide context: Sites in the United States, Italy and Spain provided acute and convalescent COVID-19 samples. PBMCs, B-cell-depleted T cells, or T cells were the source of the cDNA or gDNA that made up the material.

V shed 0 bases, J shed 7 bases, and the junction held 20 bases outside the gene matches. Germline assignment: CDR1 SGHAT and CDR2 FQNNGV. The CDR3 contains 20 residues. In the study's own analysis: Amplification of reference gene primers provided the estimated nucleated cell counts. Measured with immunoSEQ multiplex PCR; TCRdb has only the in-frame clones, and not every one. Clone size and V and J calls were adopted from that table, with D and trimming inferred from the DNA. The repertoire holds 360,000 or so clones, with around 90% as singletons. The chain employs TRBV11-2 and TRBJ1-3, with 8 bases that match TRBD1. The sequenced material came from peripheral blood. The clonotype comes from a man younger than 30 with active or convalescent COVID-19. CDR3 nucleotide sequence: TGTGCCAGCAGCTTAGACCCCTTTCGGACAGGGAACCGCGGGGCGAACACCATATATTTT. Its protein product is CASSLDPFRTGNRGANTIYF.